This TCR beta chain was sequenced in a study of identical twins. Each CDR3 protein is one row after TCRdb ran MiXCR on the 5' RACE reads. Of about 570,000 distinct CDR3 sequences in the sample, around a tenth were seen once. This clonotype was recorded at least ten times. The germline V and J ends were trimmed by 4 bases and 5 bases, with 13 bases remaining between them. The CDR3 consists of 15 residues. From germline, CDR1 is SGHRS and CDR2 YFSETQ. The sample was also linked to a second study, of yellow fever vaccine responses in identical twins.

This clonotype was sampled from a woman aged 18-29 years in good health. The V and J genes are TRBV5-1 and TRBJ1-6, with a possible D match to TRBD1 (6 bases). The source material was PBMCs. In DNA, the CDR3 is TGCGCCAGCAGCCCCCGGGACACCCATAATTCACCCCTCCACTTT. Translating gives CASSPRDTHNSPLHF.